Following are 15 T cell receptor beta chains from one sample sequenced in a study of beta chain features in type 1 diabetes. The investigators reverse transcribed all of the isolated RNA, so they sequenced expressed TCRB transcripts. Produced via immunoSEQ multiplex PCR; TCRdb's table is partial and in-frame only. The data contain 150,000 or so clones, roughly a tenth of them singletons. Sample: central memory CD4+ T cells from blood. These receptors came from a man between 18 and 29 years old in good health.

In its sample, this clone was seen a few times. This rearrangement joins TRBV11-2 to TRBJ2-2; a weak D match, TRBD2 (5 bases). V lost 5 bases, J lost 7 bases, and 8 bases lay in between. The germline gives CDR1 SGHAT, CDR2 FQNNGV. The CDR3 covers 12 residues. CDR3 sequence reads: CASSERVGELFF. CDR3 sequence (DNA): TGTGCCAGCAGCGAGAGGGTCGGGGAGCTGTTTTTT. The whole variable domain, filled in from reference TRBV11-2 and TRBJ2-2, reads EAGVAQSPRYKIIEKRQSVAFWCNPISGHATLYWYQQILGQGPKLLIQFQNNGVVDDSQLPKDRFSAERLKGVDSTLKIQPAKLEDSAVYLCASSERVGELFFGEGSRLTVL.

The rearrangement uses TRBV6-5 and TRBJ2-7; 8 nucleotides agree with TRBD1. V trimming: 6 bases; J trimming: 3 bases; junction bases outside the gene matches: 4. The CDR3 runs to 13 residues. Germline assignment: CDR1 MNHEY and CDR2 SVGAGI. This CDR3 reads CASRTGANYEQYF. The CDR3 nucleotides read TGTGCCAGCAGGACAGGGGCCAACTACGAGCAGTACTTC.

Here the CDR3 DNA reads TGTGCCAGCTACCACCGACAGGGGGGCTACGAGCAGTACTTC. This gives the protein CASYHRQGGYEQYF. The J gene is TRBJ2-7, the V gene TRBV6-6; 9 nucleotides align to TRBD1. J lost 3 bases, V lost 8 bases, and 8 bases had no gene match. Germline V gene sequence: CDR1 MNHNY, CDR2 SVGAGI (reference sequence). This CDR3 has 14 amino acids.

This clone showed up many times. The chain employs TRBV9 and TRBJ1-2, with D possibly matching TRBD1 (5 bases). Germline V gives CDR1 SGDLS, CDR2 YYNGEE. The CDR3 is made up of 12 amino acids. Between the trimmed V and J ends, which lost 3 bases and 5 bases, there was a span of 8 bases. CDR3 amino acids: CASSDGGYGYTF. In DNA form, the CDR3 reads TGTGCCAGCAGCGACGGGGGGTATGGCTACACCTTC. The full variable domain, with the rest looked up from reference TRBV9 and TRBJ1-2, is DSGVTQTPKHLITATGQRVTLRCSPRSGDLSVYWYQQSLDQGLQFLIQYYNGEERAKGNILERFSAQQFPDLHSELNLSSLELGDSALYFCASSDGGYGYTFGSGTRLTVV.

The CDR3 DNA reads TGTGCCAGCAGCTTGTTCGGGACAGCCAGCACAGATACGCAGTATTTT. This encodes CASSLFGTASTDTQYF. The chain links TRBV7-6 to TRBJ2-3; TRBD1 matches at 7 bases. This CDR3 has 16 residues. CDR1 SGHVS and CDR2 FNYEAQ come from the germline V gene. The junction had 6 bases not matched to a gene; V was cut back by 3 bases and J by 0 bases.

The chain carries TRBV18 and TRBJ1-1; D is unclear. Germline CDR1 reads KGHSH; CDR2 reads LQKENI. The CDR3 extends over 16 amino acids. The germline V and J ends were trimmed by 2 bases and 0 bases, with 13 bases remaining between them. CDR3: CASSPWADALNTEAFF. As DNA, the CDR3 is TGTGCCAGCTCACCATGGGCAGACGCCCTGAACACTGAAGCTTTCTTT.

Written as DNA, the CDR3 is TGCGCCAGCAGCCAAGAACGGGGGAGGGACACCGGGGAGCTGTTTTTT. This sequence encodes CASSQERGRDTGELFF. This chain links TRBV4-1 with TRBJ2-2; 7 bases are a match to TRBD2. Trimming removed 0 bases from V and 3 bases from J; junction bases left unmatched: 4. CDR3 length: 16 residues. Germline V gene sequence: CDR1 MGHRA, CDR2 YSYEKL.

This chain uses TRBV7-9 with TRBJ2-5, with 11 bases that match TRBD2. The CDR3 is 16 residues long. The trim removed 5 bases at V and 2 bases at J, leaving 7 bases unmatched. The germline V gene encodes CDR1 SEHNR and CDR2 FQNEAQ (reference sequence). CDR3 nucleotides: TGTGCCAGCAGCCAAGCGGGACTAGCGGAGCAAGAGACCCAGTACTTC. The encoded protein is CASSQAGLAEQETQYF.

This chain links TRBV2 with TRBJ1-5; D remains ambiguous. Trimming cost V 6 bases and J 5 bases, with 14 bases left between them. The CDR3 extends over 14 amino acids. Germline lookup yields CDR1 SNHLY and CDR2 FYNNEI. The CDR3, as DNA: TGTGCCAGCAGCCCCCGACATGCCGATCAGCCCCAGCATTTT. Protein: CASSPRHADQPQHF.

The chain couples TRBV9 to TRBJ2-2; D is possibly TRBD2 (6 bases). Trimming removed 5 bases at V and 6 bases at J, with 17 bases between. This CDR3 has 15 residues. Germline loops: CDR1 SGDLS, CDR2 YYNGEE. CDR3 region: CASSSRSEGAGELFF. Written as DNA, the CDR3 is TGTGCCAGCAGTAGTAGATCGGAGGGCGCCGGGGAGCTGTTTTTT.

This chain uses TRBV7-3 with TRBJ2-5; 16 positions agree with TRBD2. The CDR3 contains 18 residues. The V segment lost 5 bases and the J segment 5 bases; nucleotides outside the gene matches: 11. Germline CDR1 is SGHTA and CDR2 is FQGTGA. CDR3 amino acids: CASSQGTSGGVGYETQYF. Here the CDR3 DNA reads TGTGCCAGCAGCCAAGGGACTAGCGGGGGGGTCGGATATGAGACCCAGTACTTC.

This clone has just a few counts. The CDR3 spells CASSWTGAFYGYTF. CDR3 nucleotide sequence: TGTGCCAGTAGCTGGACAGGGGCGTTCTATGGCTACACCTTC. This chain connects TRBV19 to TRBJ1-2, with 9 bases identical to TRBD1. V trimming: 6 bases; J trimming: 4 bases; junction bases outside the gene matches: 6. Germline V gene sequence: CDR1 LNHDA, CDR2 SQIVND (reference sequence). There are 14 residues in the CDR3.

In DNA, the CDR3 is TGTGCCAGCAGGCTGGGACTAGCGGGGGGCTACGAGCAGTACTTC. This codes for CASRLGLAGGYEQYF. V is TRBV6-1 and J is TRBJ2-7; TRBD2 matches at 15 bases. The V and J ends lost 6 bases and 3 bases, in that order; junction bases with no gene match: 3. The CDR3 loop spans 15 amino acids. CDR1 and CDR2 (germline): MNHNS, SASEGT.

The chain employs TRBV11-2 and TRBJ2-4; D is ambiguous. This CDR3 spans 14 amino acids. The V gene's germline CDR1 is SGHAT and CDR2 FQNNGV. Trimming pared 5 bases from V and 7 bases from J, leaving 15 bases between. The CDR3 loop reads CASSATPRWNIQYF. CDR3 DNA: TGTGCCAGCAGCGCGACCCCGAGGTGGAACATTCAGTACTTC.

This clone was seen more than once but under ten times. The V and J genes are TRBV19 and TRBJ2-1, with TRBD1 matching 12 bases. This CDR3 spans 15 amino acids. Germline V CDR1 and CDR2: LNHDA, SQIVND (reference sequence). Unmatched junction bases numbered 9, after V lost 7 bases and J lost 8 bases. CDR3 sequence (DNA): TGTGCCAGTACCCGGGACAGGGGGCGCCTTGATGAGCAGTTCTTC. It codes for CASTRDRGRLDEQFF.